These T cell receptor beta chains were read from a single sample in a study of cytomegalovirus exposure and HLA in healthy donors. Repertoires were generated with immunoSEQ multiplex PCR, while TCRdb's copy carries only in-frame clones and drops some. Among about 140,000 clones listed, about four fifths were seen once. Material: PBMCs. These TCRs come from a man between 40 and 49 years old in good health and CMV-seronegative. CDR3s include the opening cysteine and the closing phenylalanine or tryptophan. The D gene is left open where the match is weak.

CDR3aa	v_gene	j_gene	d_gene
CASRPTGAGVAAFF	TRBV10-2	TRBJ1-1	TRBD1
CASSLGQNTEAFF	TRBV7-6	TRBJ1-1	-
CASRRQGSIAGDGYTF	TRBV7-9	TRBJ1-2	TRBD1
CASSFQGNDYNEQFF	TRBV5-1	TRBJ2-1	-
CASSQSQETQYF	TRBV4-2	TRBJ2-5	-
CASSQDIGTLHNEQFF	TRBV4-3	TRBJ2-1	-
CASSPARGFTEAFF	TRBV7-9	TRBJ1-1	-
CASSLVGGQDSGNTIYF	TRBV7-2	TRBJ1-3	TRBD1
CATQGVTGELFF	TRBV28	TRBJ2-2	TRBD1
CASSQGQGFYEQYF	TRBV7-2	TRBJ2-7	TRBD1
CASSQVNGETYEQYF	TRBV4-1	TRBJ2-7	-
CASTSRGNYPYEQYF	TRBV5-8	TRBJ2-7	-
CASSSGLARAQETQYF	TRBV7-3	TRBJ2-5	TRBD2
CASSRDRVGQETQYF	TRBV9	TRBJ2-5	TRBD1
CASSSDRGRQPQHF	TRBV2	TRBJ1-5	TRBD1
CASSWGVTEAFF	TRBV5-8	TRBJ1-1	-
CASSYGDKRAEAFF	TRBV6-5	TRBJ1-1	-
CASSPGTRTPMNTEAFF	TRBV7-2	TRBJ1-1	-
CAISEYSSGGRNEQFF	TRBV10-3	TRBJ2-1	TRBD2
CASSLGAGPDYEQYF	TRBV7-7	TRBJ2-7	-
CASSFKNYGYTF	TRBV5-5	TRBJ1-2	-
CASSLWTGGRNQPQHF	TRBV13	TRBJ1-5	TRBD1
CASSLATSGRGSSITEAFF	TRBV7-9	TRBJ1-1	TRBD1
CASSSTGTGGQPQHF	TRBV2	TRBJ1-5	-
CAWSGRGFEQFF	TRBV30	TRBJ2-1	-
CASSLGQSNEQFF	TRBV27	TRBJ2-1	-
CASSLLDREHQPQHF	TRBV4-1	TRBJ1-5	TRBD1
CASSQATGNEQFF	TRBV4-3	TRBJ2-1	TRBD1
CASRRDRVEGYTF	TRBV28	TRBJ1-2	TRBD1
CASSQGTGGQPQHF	TRBV5-1	TRBJ1-5	TRBD1
CAWSRDRADTQYF	TRBV30	TRBJ2-3	TRBD1
CASRSSGGASDTQYF	TRBV2	TRBJ2-3	TRBD2
CASSLVPDPGQGHGYTF	TRBV7-8	TRBJ1-2	TRBD1
CASKGQRNTEAFF	TRBV7-9	TRBJ1-1	TRBD1
CASSQCPGTETSDHEQYF	TRBV23-1	TRBJ2-7	TRBD1
CASSVLAGPSNTGELFF	TRBV9	TRBJ2-2	TRBD2
CASSPKGYEQYF	TRBV28	TRBJ2-7	-
CASSPRTSDEQFF	TRBV5-1	TRBJ2-1	TRBD2
CASSSEPPAGRNTEAFF	TRBV5-1	TRBJ1-1	-
CASSPWMGLAGGQSEQFF	TRBV28	TRBJ2-1	TRBD2
CASRVYWVRKPQHF	TRBV21-1	TRBJ1-5	-
CASRFTGGVTEAFF	TRBV6-5	TRBJ1-1	TRBD1
CASSLEGWDEQFF	TRBV27	TRBJ2-1	-
CASSRDRGSNTEAFF	TRBV5-1	TRBJ1-1	TRBD1
CASSYSLHNTQYF	TRBV6-5	TRBJ2-3	-
CAWRGSVPGTQYF	TRBV30	TRBJ2-5	-
CASSGDRNQPQHF	TRBV7-8	TRBJ1-5	-